This T cell receptor beta chain appears in the sequencing data of a study of radiation and T cells in renal cell carcinoma. Study-wide background: Nephrectomy followed 15 Gy stereotactic body radiation by 4 weeks. The study, taken as a whole, reports: From baseline, blood top tumor clonotypes peaked at 2 weeks post-radiation.

The germline gives CDR1 SGHTA, CDR2 FQGNSA. The CDR3 has 18 residues. Trimming cost V 5 bases and J 2 bases; bases outside gene matches: 8. Comments on this clone: Its antigen is as yet unknown.

Produced via immunoSEQ multiplex PCR; TCRdb's table is partial and in-frame only. The table records about 91,000 clones, about 79% of them present only once. This sample's time point: baseline pretreatment blood. Indicated treatment: 15 Gy SBRT to primary tumor, nephrectomy 4 weeks later. Serial blood draws occurred at baseline and 2 and 4 weeks post-SBRT. This renal cell carcinoma was of the clear cell type. The source material was blood, sampled from a patient whose treatment included radiotherapy and nephrectomy. The TCR sequence derives from a man aged 55-75 years with renal cell carcinoma. The V gene is TRBV7-2, the J gene TRBJ2-2; 13 nucleotides align to TRBD2. The CDR3 spells CASSRRLAGGPNTGELFF. The CDR3 coding sequence is TGTGCCAGCAGCCGTAGACTAGCGGGAGGACCCAACACCGGGGAGCTGTTTTTT.